Listed here are 30 T cell receptor beta chains from one sample, sequenced in a study of blood T cells in healthy people across ages. Then a second PCR, running roughly 7 to 11 cycles, was carried out with a sample-barcoded 5' primer and a J-beta primer mix. TCRdb processed the 5' RACE reads anew with MiXCR; each CDR3 protein has one entry. There are about 1.1 million distinct CDR3 sequences in the sample; more than 30% occur only once, and about 12% lies in the top ten. Material for sequencing was blood. These receptor sequences come from a man aged 18 to 29 in good health.

This clonotype was detected ten times or more. V gene TRBV6-2 or TRBV6-3 combines with J gene TRBJ2-1; D is uncertain. In germline, CDR1 is MNHEY, CDR2 SVGEGT. V dropped 5 bases and J dropped 10 bases, with 9 bases sitting between them. CDR3 length: 11 residues. The CDR3 loop reads CASSQPKEQFF. The CDR3 region has the DNA TGTGCCAGCAGTCAGCCTAAGGAGCAGTTCTTC.

This clonotype came up a few times. CDR3 sequence reads: CSARNMVNEKLFF. The CDR3 coding sequence is TGCAGTGCTAGAAACATGGTTAATGAAAAACTGTTTTTT. The chain employs TRBV20-1 and TRBJ1-4; D call uncertain. Germline CDR1 reads DFQATT; CDR2 reads SNEGSKA (reference sequence). V lost 2 bases and J lost 4, with 8 bases in between. This CDR3 spans 13 amino acids.

This clonotype was seen a single time. At one end, the junction sequence differs from germline, possibly due to a read error. The DNA of the CDR3 is TGTGCCAGCAGCCGACTGACAGTCTACGGGCAGTACTTC. Translating gives CASSRLTVYGQYF. The J gene is TRBJ2-7, the V gene TRBV7-9; possible D gene TRBD1, 5 bases. This CDR3 is 13 amino acids long. The germline gives CDR1 SEHNR, CDR2 FQNEAQ (reference sequence). Using reference TRBV7-9 and TRBJ2-7 for the parts outside the CDR3, the full variable domain is DTGVSQNPRHKITKRGQNVTFRCDPISEHNRLYWYRQTLGQGPEFLTYFQNEAQLEKSRLLSDRFSAERPKGSFSTLEIQRTEQGDSAMYLCASSRLTVYGQYFGPGTRLTVT.

This clonotype has only a few counts. The chain combines TRBV5-6 with TRBJ2-1, with 8 bases fitting TRBD1. V dropped 3 bases and J dropped 6; count of bases not matched to a gene: 5. The CDR3 loop spans 14 amino acids. Germline assignment: CDR1 SGHDT and CDR2 YYEEEE. The CDR3 sequence: CASSSADRVNEQFF. DNA of the CDR3: TGTGCCAGCAGCTCGGCGGACAGGGTCAATGAGCAGTTCTTC.

There are a few counts of this clonotype. V is TRBV20-1 and J is TRBJ1-6; D is unclear. The CDR3 covers 15 residues. From germline, CDR1 is DFQATT and CDR2 SNEGSKA (reference sequence). With 2 bases removed from V and 7 bases from J, the gap between germline ends came to 15 bases. The CDR3 sequence: CSARYRTARNSPLHF. The CDR3 bases are TGCAGTGCTAGATATAGGACGGCTAGAAATTCACCCCTCCACTTT.

This chain joins TRBV7-2 and TRBJ1-2; the D gene is possibly TRBD1 (6 bases). From germline, CDR1 is SGHTA and CDR2 FQGNSA. The ends were cut back, 6 bases at V and 3 bases at J, with 14 bases in the middle. The CDR3 length is 14 residues. The CDR3 reads CASRNIPGDYGYTF. CDR3 nucleotide sequence: TGTGCCAGCAGGAACATCCCAGGGGACTATGGCTACACCTTC. Using reference TRBV7-2 and TRBJ1-2 for the parts outside the CDR3, the full variable domain is GAGVSQSPSNKVTEKGKDVELRCDPISGHTALYWYRQSLGQGLEFLIYFQGNSAPDKSGLPSDRFSAERTGGSVSTLTIQRTQQEDSAVYLCASRNIPGDYGYTFGSGTRLTVV.

A few counts support this clonotype. The V call is TRBV4-2, the J call TRBJ1-2; D possibly corresponds to TRBD1 (5 bases). The length of the CDR3 is 15 residues. Trimming left V 0 bases short and J 4 bases short, with 12 bases between. Germline V gives CDR1 LGHNA, CDR2 YNFKEQ. The DNA for the CDR3 is TGTGCCAGCAGCCAAGATTCCCAGGGCCCCTATGGCTACACCTTC. It encodes CASSQDSQGPYGYTF.

The V and J genes are TRBV29-1 and TRBJ2-7, with D uncertain. Trimming cost V 4 bases and J 2 bases, with 15 bases left between them. The CDR3 is 14 amino acids. From germline, CDR1 is SQVTM and CDR2 ANQGSEA. The CDR3 region is CSVGVGILAYEQYF. In nucleotides, the CDR3 is TGCAGCGTTGGGGTGGGAATCCTAGCCTACGAGCAGTACTTC.

In its sample, this clonotype was seen a few times. The J gene is TRBJ2-2, the V gene TRBV20-1; a possible D gene is TRBD2 (5 bases). The V and J ends lost 1 base and 6 bases respectively, with 24 bases between them. The CDR3 contains 18 residues. Germline lookup yields CDR1 DFQATT and CDR2 SNEGSKA (reference sequence). CDR3 residues: CSARGLAVGSFSAGELFF. The DNA of the CDR3 is TGCAGTGCTAGAGGTCTTGCGGTAGGATCCTTTAGCGCCGGGGAGCTGTTTTTT.

The V and J genes are TRBV4-2 and TRBJ1-6; a possible D gene is TRBD1 (6 bases). Deletions cut 3 bases from V and 6 bases from J, with 15 bases between. The CDR3 is made up of 16 amino acids. CDR1 LGHNA and CDR2 YNFKEQ come from the germline V gene. CDR3 protein: CASSQIDRIPNSPLHF. The CDR3 nucleotides are TGTGCCAGCAGCCAGATCGACAGGATACCTAATTCACCCCTCCACTTT.

At least ten counts were recorded for this clonotype. This rearrangement joins TRBV7-3 to TRBJ2-3; either TRBD1 or TRBD2 may fit D (5 bases each). Trimming removed 5 bases from V and 0 bases from J, with 12 bases in between. This CDR3 contains 15 residues. The germline CDR1 and CDR2 sequences are SGHTA and FQGTGA. This CDR3 reads CASSPSGASTDTQYF. The CDR3 nucleotides read TGTGCCAGCAGCCCCTCCGGGGCTAGCACAGATACGCAGTATTTT. Based on the CDR3 plus reference TRBV7-3 and TRBJ2-3, the full variable domain is GAGVSQTPSNKVTEKGKYVELRCDPISGHTALYWYRQSLGQGPEFLIYFQGTGAADDSGLPNDRFFAVRPEGSVSTLKIQRTERGDSAVYLCASSPSGASTDTQYFGPGTRLTVL.

The chain recombines TRBV9 with TRBJ2-3, with D unclear. The CDR3 has 12 amino acids. The germline V and J ends were trimmed by 0 bases and 6 bases, with 5 bases remaining between them. Germline lookup yields CDR1 SGDLS and CDR2 YYNGEE. The CDR3 loop reads CASSVDDDTQYF. The CDR3, as DNA: TGTGCCAGCAGCGTAGATGACGATACGCAGTATTTT.

CDR3 sequence: CSARVDRLLYGYTF. The CDR3 DNA reads as TGCAGTGCTAGAGTGGACAGGCTCCTCTATGGCTACACCTTC. The V call is TRBV20-1, the J call TRBJ1-2; 7 bases line up with TRBD1. The trim removed 1 base at V and 4 bases at J, leaving 6 bases unmatched. There are 14 residues in the CDR3. In germline, CDR1 is DFQATT, CDR2 SNEGSKA (reference sequence).

The V call is TRBV27, the J call TRBJ1-6; D is unclear. From germline, CDR1 is MNHEY and CDR2 SMNVEV (reference sequence). This CDR3 region has 16 residues. V lost 8 bases to trimming and J lost 0 bases, with 14 bases between them. The CDR3 reads CASGRTESSYNSPLHF. DNA of the CDR3: TGTGCCAGCGGAAGGACCGAGAGCTCCTATAATTCACCCCTCCACTTT.

This sequence joins TRBV2 and TRBJ1-2; the match to TRBD1 covers 9 bases. The CDR3 has 15 amino acids. The J segment lost 5 bases and the V segment lost 9 bases, leaving 13 bases of the junction unmatched. CDR1 and CDR2 (germline): SNHLY, FYNNEI. The CDR3 nucleotides read TGTGCCAGACAGGAAACAGGGGGCGAAAGATATGGCTACACCTTC. Translation: CARQETGGERYGYTF.

This chain links TRBV4-3 with TRBJ1-2, with TRBD1 matching over 7 bases. Trimming took 2 bases from V and 4 from J; bases not matched to a gene: 1. There are 13 residues in the CDR3. Per germline, CDR1 LGHNA and CDR2 YSLEER. The CDR3 DNA sequence: TGCGCCAGCAGCCAACACAGGGGCTATGGCTACACCTTC. This sequence encodes CASSQHRGYGYTF.

The chain has TRBV15 and TRBJ1-5; no clear D gene. The CDR3 runs to 17 residues. Per germline, CDR1 LNHNV and CDR2 YYDKDF (reference sequence). V dropped 4 bases and J dropped 0 bases, with 16 bases sitting between them. CDR3 coding DNA: TGTGCCACCAGCATCGAACGGGATTCCTATAGCAATCAGCCCCAGCATTTT. Translated, it gives CATSIERDSYSNQPQHF.

As DNA, the CDR3 is TGTGCCAGCAGTTTAGGACTCCCGAACACTGAAGCTTTCTTT. Translation gives CASSLGLPNTEAFF. The chain couples TRBV27 to TRBJ1-1, with D unresolved. Between the trimmed V and J ends, which lost 2 bases and 1 base, there was a span of 8 bases. This CDR3 has 14 amino acids. In germline, CDR1 is MNHEY, CDR2 SMNVEV (reference sequence).

This clonotype appeared a few times. The chain is built from TRBV4-2 and TRBJ2-7, with 11 bases fitting TRBD2. This CDR3 is built from 14 residues. V trimming: 4 bases; J trimming: 3 bases; junction bases outside the gene matches: 2. Germline CDR1 LGHNA, CDR2 YNFKEQ. CDR3 protein: CASSRLAGNYEQYF. The CDR3 DNA is TGTGCCAGCAGCCGACTAGCGGGGAACTACGAGCAGTACTTC.

This clonotype was observed a few times. The chain couples TRBV27 to TRBJ2-4; D gene uncertain. V dropped 3 bases and J dropped 3 bases, with 15 bases sitting between them. Germline V gene lookup returns CDR1 MNHEY and CDR2 SMNVEV (reference sequence). This CDR3 region has 16 residues. The CDR3 sequence is CASSLARLVSKNIQYF. In nucleotides, the CDR3 is TGTGCCAGCAGTTTGGCACGACTTGTAAGCAAAAACATTCAGTACTTC.

V and J are TRBV7-8 and TRBJ2-3, with 8 bases fitting TRBD1. Germline values: CDR1 SGHVS, CDR2 FQNEAQ. The CDR3 is 16 amino acids. V shed 1 base, J shed 2 bases, and the junction held 5 bases outside the gene matches. DNA for the CDR3: TGTGCCAGCAGCTTAGTGGGACAGGCGAACACAGATACGCAGTATTTT. It yields the protein CASSLVGQANTDTQYF.

V usage is TRBV20-1 and J usage is TRBJ1-4; the D gene is possibly TRBD1 (6 bases). The CDR3 spans 14 residues. Germline lookup yields CDR1 DFQATT and CDR2 SNEGSKA (reference sequence). V lost 3 bases, J lost 4 bases, and 12 bases lay in between. For the CDR3, the DNA is TGCAGTGCTAGTGAAGGAGGGGGTAATGAAAAACTGTTTTTT. As protein: CSASEGGGNEKLFF.

This chain links TRBV3-1 with TRBJ1-5; no reliable D call. The V gene lost 0 bases and the J gene lost 9 bases, with 9 bases spanning the gap. The CDR3 has 13 amino acids. The V gene's germline CDR1 is LGHDT and CDR2 YNNKEL (reference sequence). CDR3 in DNA: TGTGCCAGCAGCCAAGAACTTAGCGCGCCCCAGCATTTT. It translates to CASSQELSAPQHF.

This clonotype came up a few times. The rearrangement links TRBV29-1 to TRBJ1-4; 9 bases line up with TRBD1. Unmatched junction bases numbered 10, after V lost 6 bases and J lost 2 bases. The CDR3 runs to 16 residues. The germline V gene has CDR1 SQVTM and CDR2 ANQGSEA. CDR3 coding DNA: TGCAGCGTCGGACAGGGGCTAATCGCGACTAATGAAAAACTGTTTTTT. Protein product: CSVGQGLIATNEKLFF.

This clonotype was detected a few times. The genes are TRBV20-1 and TRBJ2-1, with TRBD2 identical over 10 bases. The V and J ends lost 5 bases and 8 bases, in that order; junction bases with no gene match: 6. Germline V gene data show CDR1 as DFQATT and CDR2 as SNEGSKA (reference sequence). The CDR3 covers 13 residues. The CDR3 DNA is TGCAGTGCTGCCGGGACTAGCGTCCATGAGCAGTTCTTC. It yields the protein CSAAGTSVHEQFF.

This clonotype was seen a handful of times. The genes are TRBV12-3 or TRBV12-4 and TRBJ2-1, with D tentatively TRBD1 (5 bases). This CDR3 region has 17 residues. V was cut by 5 bases and J by 1 base, with 18 bases left in between. The CDR3 reads CASSPGHRRNSYNEQFF. CDR3 DNA sequence: TGTGCCAGCAGTCCCGGGCACAGGCGCAATTCCTACAATGAGCAGTTCTTC.

This clonotype turned up a few times. The J gene is TRBJ1-2, the V gene TRBV7-9; D is perhaps TRBD1 (5 bases). CDR1 is SEHNR, CDR2 FQNEAQ, per germline (reference sequence). The CDR3 consists of 13 residues. Between the trimmed V and J ends, which lost 7 bases and 4 bases, there was a span of 13 bases. The CDR3 region is CASTQTVGYGYTF. The CDR3 nucleotides are TGTGCCAGCACCCAGACAGTCGGCTATGGCTACACCTTC.

This clonotype was counted once. This CDR3 is CASSRGTENQPQHF. The CDR3 DNA is TGTGCCAGCAGCAGGGGGACAGAAAATCAGCCCCAGCATTTT. The rearrangement links TRBV9 to TRBJ1-5, with 7 bases lining up with TRBD1. After removal of 4 bases from V and 4 bases from J, the junction contained 5 bases not matched to a gene. The V gene's germline CDR1 is SGDLS and CDR2 YYNGEE. CDR3 length: 14 residues.

Note on this clonotype: Mismatch with germline at one junction end may stem from a read error. The chain has TRBV9 and TRBJ1-2; D might be TRBD1 (6 bases). This CDR3 is 14 amino acids long. The germline V gene encodes CDR1 SGDLS and CDR2 YYNGEE. CDR3 bases: TGTGCCAGCAGCGTCCGGGACATCCACTATAGCTACACCTTC. This codes for CASSVRDIHYSYTF.

The rearrangement joins TRBV7-2 to TRBJ1-1, with D unclear. CDR1 SGHTA and CDR2 FQGNSA come from the germline V gene. This CDR3 is built from 13 residues. Trimming stripped 4 bases from V and 2 bases from J, with 8 bases between. Here the CDR3 reads CASSSEVNTEAFF. CDR3 sequence (DNA): TGTGCCAGCAGCTCCGAAGTTAACACTGAAGCTTTCTTT.